This T cell receptor (beta chain) was found in a study of blood T cell repertoires in COVID-19. The CDR3 is made up of 15 amino acids. Germline lookup yields CDR1 SGHNT and CDR2 YENEEA. With V trimmed by 1 base and J by 4 bases, 5 bases remained unmatched. Profiling relied on immunoSEQ multiplex PCR, and the TCRdb table lists in-frame clones only, not all of them. Among 200,000 to 250,000 clones listed, roughly 80% were seen once. The clonotype comes from an elderly woman with acute or convalescent COVID-19. Input material: peripheral blood. The chain employs TRBV11-3 and TRBJ2-5; TRBD1 aligns across 8 bases. Here the CDR3 DNA reads TGTGCCAGCAGCTTAGGCAGGGGGCAGCGAGAGACCCAGTACTTC. As protein: CASSLGRGQRETQYF.